This is a list of T cell receptor beta chains from one sample in a study of Graves' ophthalmopathy and Graves' hyperthyroidism. TCRdb re-analysed the multiplex PCR reads in MiXCR, keeping a single row per CDR3 protein. The table lists roughly 700,000 distinct CDR3 sequences, around 40% of them singletons. Sequenced sample: peripheral blood. All receptors derive from an adult man with Graves' ophthalmopathy. CDR3s include the opening cysteine and the closing phenylalanine or tryptophan. D genes are given only for firm matches. Clone size is stated in some rows and not others, as once, few, many or a class when expanded.

. | . | TRBJ2-5 | TRBV7-2 | CASSPWRGLSAETQYF | TGTGCCAGCAGCCCATGGCGGGGCCTTTCCGCAGAGACCCAGTACTTC
. | . | TRBJ1-3 | TRBV10-3 | CATRENDSGNTIYF | TGTGCCACTAGAGAAAATGACTCTGGAAACACCATATATTTT
TRBD1 | . | TRBJ1-6 | TRBV11-1 | CASSRTGGAYNSPLHF | TGTGCCAGCAGCCGAACAGGGGGCGCGTATAATTCACCCCTCCACTTT
. | . | TRBJ2-5 | TRBV20-1 | CSARGDRLEGTQYF | TGCAGTGCTAGAGGGGACCGCCTTGAGGGGACCCAGTACTTC
TRBD2 | few | TRBJ2-7 | TRBV29-1 | CSVEVDGEGTYEQYF | TGCAGCGTTGAAGTGGACGGGGAGGGTACCTACGAGCAGTACTTC
. | . | TRBJ2-1 | TRBV11-1 | CASSQETTALDNEQFF | TGTGCCAGCAGCCAAGAAACTACCGCCTTGGACAATGAGCAGTTCTTC
. | . | TRBJ2-5 | TRBV7-9 | CASSQLRPPMEQYF | TGTGCCAGCAGCCAATTGCGGCCGCCCATGGAGCAGTACTTC
. | . | TRBJ2-2 | TRBV2 | CASTSPSDTSMNTGGLFF | TGTGCCAGCACCTCCCCATCCGATACTAGCATGAACACCGGGGGGCTGTTTTTT
TRBD1 | . | TRBJ1-2 | TRBV29-1 | CSVQPGQGNTF | TGCAGCGTACAACCGGGACAGGGAAACACCTTC
. | . | TRBJ1-1 | TRBV5-8 | CASSLGFDSEAFF | TGTGCCAGCAGCTTGGGGTTTGACTCTGAAGCTTTCTTT
. | . | TRBJ1-2 | TRBV29-1 | CSSPGPGYGYTF | TGCAGCAGTCCGGGACCCGGCTATGGCTACACCTTC
. | . | TRBJ2-7 | TRBV2 | CASNKGVDEQYF | TGTGCCAGCAACAAGGGGGTGGACGAGCAGTACTTC
. | many | TRBJ2-6 | TRBV10-2 | CASSGGGSGANVLTF | TGCGCCAGCAGTGGGGGCGGTTCTGGGGCCAACGTCCTGACTTTC
. | few | TRBJ2-2 | TRBV7-2 | CASSLTGHTGELFF | TGTGCCAGCAGCTTGACAGGACACACCGGGGAGCTGTTTTTT
. | . | TRBJ1-1 | TRBV25-1 | CASSVRGPTEAFF | TGTGCCAGCAGTGTACGTGGGCCCACTGAAGCTTTCTTT
TRBD1 | medium-sized | TRBJ1-1 | TRBV20-1 | CSATEVAGGGGTEAFF | TGCAGTGCTACCGAGGTGGCAGGGGGCGGTGGGACTGAAGCTTTCTTT
. | few | TRBJ2-5 | TRBV20-1 | CSARDSIIQETQYF | TGCAGTGCTAGAGATTCCATAATCCAAGAGACCCAGTACTTC
. | . | TRBJ2-7 | TRBV6-6 | CASSVDGGREQYF | TGTGCCAGCAGTGTGGACGGGGGTCGGGAGCAGTACTTC
TRBD1 | many | TRBJ1-1 | TRBV19 | CASSRQGIAEAFF | TGTGCCAGTAGTAGACAGGGCATCGCTGAAGCTTTCTTT
. | . | TRBJ1-6 | TRBV10-3 | CAISSTTDPNSPLHF | TGTGCCATCAGCAGCACGACAGACCCAAATTCACCCCTCCACTTT
. | many | TRBJ2-2 | TRBV15 | CATSRDRPRGVTGELFF | TGTGCCACCAGCAGAGATCGGCCCCGCGGAGTTACCGGGGAGCTGTTTTTT
. | few | TRBJ1-2 | TRBV5-5 | CASSFRAPGYTF | TGTGCCAGCAGCTTTCGGGCGCCAGGCTACACCTTC
TRBD2 | . | TRBJ2-7 | TRBV20-1 | CSARGTSGDSYEQYF | TGCAGTGCTAGAGGGACTAGCGGGGATTCCTACGAGCAGTACTTC
TRBD1 | . | TRBJ1-2 | TRBV27 | CASSPNPTGGYGYTF | TGTGCCAGCAGCCCAAACCCGACAGGGGGCTATGGCTACACCTTC
. | many | TRBJ1-1 | TRBV29-1 | CSVDQDTEAFF | TGCAGCGTTGATCAAGACACTGAAGCTTTCTTT
. | . | TRBJ2-1 | TRBV11-2 | CASSLVLYEQFF | TGTGCCAGCAGCTTAGTGTTATATGAGCAGTTCTTC
TRBD1 | many | TRBJ2-6 | TRBV29-1 | CSVVPGTGALSSGANVLTF | TGCAGCGTTGTTCCCGGGACAGGGGCCCTGAGCTCTGGGGCCAACGTCCTGACTTTC
. | . | TRBJ2-2 | TRBV15 | CATSITRGGGELFF | TGTGCCACCAGCATCACCAGGGGGGGCGGGGAGCTGTTTTTT
TRBD1 | . | TRBJ2-7 | TRBV28 | CASSFTGGQGAYEQYF | TGTGCCAGCAGTTTCACCGGGGGACAGGGGGCCTACGAGCAGTACTTC
. | many | TRBJ1-6 | TRBV29-1 | CSVEISRNSPLHF | TGCAGCGTTGAGATTTCCCGGAATTCACCCCTCCACTTT
. | many | TRBJ1-5 | TRBV24-1 | CASSYASGFDQPQHF | TGTGCCAGCAGTTACGCGTCAGGGTTCGATCAGCCCCAGCATTTT
TRBD1 | . | TRBJ2-7 | TRBV5-8 | CASSLGTGGPRAYEQYF | TGTGCCAGCAGCTTAGGGACAGGGGGCCCGAGGGCCTACGAGCAGTACTTC
. | few | TRBJ2-1 | TRBV29-1 | CSVEGPAEQFF | TGCAGCGTTGAGGGGCCAGCCGAGCAGTTCTTC
TRBD1 | . | TRBJ2-5 | TRBV7-3 | CASSSATGGADTQYF | TGTGCCAGCAGCTCTGCGACAGGGGGCGCGGATACGCAGTACTTC
. | many | TRBJ1-2 | TRBV29-1 | CSVAGTAYGYTF | TGCAGCGTAGCCGGGACTGCTTATGGCTACACCTTC
. | . | TRBJ2-7 | TRBV7-9 | CASSSLRVFEQYF | TGTGCCAGCAGCTCCCTACGGGTTTTCGAGCAGTACTTC
. | once | TRBJ2-1 | TRBV6-1 | CASRSGGARNEQFF | TGTGCCAGCCGTAGCGGTGGGGCAAGGAATGAGCAGTTCTTC
. | . | TRBJ1-3 | TRBV10-2 | CASSPYGRSGNTIYF | TGTGCCAGCTCACCATACGGACGCTCTGGAAACACCATATATTTT
. | few | TRBJ1-4 | TRBV12-3/TRBV12-4 | CASSLRAVNEKLFF | TGTGCCAGCAGTTTAAGGGCAGTTAATGAAAAACTGTTTTTT
. | . | TRBJ1-1 | TRBV12-3/TRBV12-4 | CASSTLGGTEAFF | TGTGCCAGCAGTACTCTTGGTGGCACTGAAGCTTTCTTT
TRBD2 | . | TRBJ2-5 | TRBV25-1 | CASSGPLAGGSIETQYF | TGTGCCAGCAGTGGCCCCTTGGCGGGGGGCAGTATAGAGACCCAGTACTTC
. | . | TRBJ1-6 | TRBV25-1 | CASSLFGGLFDSPLHF | TGTGCCAGCAGTTTATTTGGGGGCTTATTCGATTCACCCCTCCACTTT
. | . | TRBJ1-1 | TRBV5-4 | CAISLAIGSNTEAFF | TGTGCCATCAGCTTGGCAATAGGGTCGAACACTGAAGCTTTCTTT
. | . | TRBJ1-1 | TRBV7-9 | CASSLGGDRGTEAFF | TGTGCCAGCAGTTTAGGCGGGGACCGAGGGACTGAAGCTTTCTTT
TRBD1 | . | TRBJ2-2 | TRBV6-5 | CASSRGQLNTGELFF | TGTGCCAGCAGTCGGGGACAGTTAAACACCGGGGAGCTGTTTTTT
TRBD1 | . | TRBJ1-1 | TRBV5-1 | CASSSTGDSRGMNTEAFF | TGCGCCAGCAGCTCGACAGGGGACAGCCGAGGGATGAACACTGAAGCTTTCTTT
. | once | TRBJ2-1 | TRBV29-1 | CSAADAGEQFF | TGCAGCGCCGCGGACGCCGGTGAGCAGTTCTTC
. | many | TRBJ1-1 | TRBV10-1 | CASSQRDLSLNTEAFF | TGCGCCAGCAGTCAAAGGGACCTAAGCTTGAACACTGAAGCTTTCTTT
. | many | TRBJ2-7 | TRBV7-7 | CASSLGMGSYEQYF | TGTGCTAGCAGCTTAGGAATGGGGTCCTACGAGCAGTACTTC
. | many | TRBJ2-7 | TRBV7-2 | CASSQRTVNYEQYF | TGTGCCAGCAGCCAACGGACAGTAAACTACGAGCAGTACTTC
. | . | TRBJ2-2 | TRBV25-1 | CASSYPAGSGDTNTGELFF | TGTGCCAGCAGTTATCCGGCTGGGTCCGGAGACACGAACACCGGGGAGCTGTTTTTT
TRBD2 | few | TRBJ2-7 | TRBV7-3 | CASSLTGGSLAEQYF | TGTGCCAGCAGCTTAACGGGGGGGTCCTTGGCCGAGCAGTACTTC